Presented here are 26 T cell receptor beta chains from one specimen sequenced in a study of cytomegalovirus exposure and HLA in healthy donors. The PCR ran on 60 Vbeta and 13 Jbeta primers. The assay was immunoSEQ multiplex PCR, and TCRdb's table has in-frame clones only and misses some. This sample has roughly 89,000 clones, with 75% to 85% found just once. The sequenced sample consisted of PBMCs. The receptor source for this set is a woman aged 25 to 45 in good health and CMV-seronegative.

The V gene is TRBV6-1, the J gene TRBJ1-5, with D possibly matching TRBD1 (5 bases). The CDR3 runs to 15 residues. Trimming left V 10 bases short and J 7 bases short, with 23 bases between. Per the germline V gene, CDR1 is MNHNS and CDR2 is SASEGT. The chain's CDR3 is CAITPGPLAGQPQHF. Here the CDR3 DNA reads TGTGCCATCACCCCCGGTCCCCTTGCAGGGCAGCCCCAGCATTTT.

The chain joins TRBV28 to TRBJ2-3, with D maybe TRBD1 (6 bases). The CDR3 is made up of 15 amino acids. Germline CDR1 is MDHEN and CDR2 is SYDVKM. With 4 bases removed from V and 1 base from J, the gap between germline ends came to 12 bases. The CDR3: CASSSYRDGTDTQYF. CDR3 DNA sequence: TGTGCCAGCAGTTCTTACAGGGACGGCACAGATACGCAGTATTTT.

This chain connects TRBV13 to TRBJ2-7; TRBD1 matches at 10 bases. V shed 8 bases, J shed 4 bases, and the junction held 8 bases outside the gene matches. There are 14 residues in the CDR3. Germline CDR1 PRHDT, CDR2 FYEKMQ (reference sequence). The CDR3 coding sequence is TGTGCCAGCTCTACGACAGGGGGCCGGTACGAGCAGTACTTC. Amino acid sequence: CASSTTGGRYEQYF.

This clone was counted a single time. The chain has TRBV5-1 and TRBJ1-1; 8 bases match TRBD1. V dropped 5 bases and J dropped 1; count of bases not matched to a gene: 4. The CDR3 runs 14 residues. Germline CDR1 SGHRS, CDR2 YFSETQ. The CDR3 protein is CASRGGTGNTEAFF. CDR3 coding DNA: TGCGCCAGCAGAGGCGGGACAGGGAACACTGAAGCTTTCTTT.

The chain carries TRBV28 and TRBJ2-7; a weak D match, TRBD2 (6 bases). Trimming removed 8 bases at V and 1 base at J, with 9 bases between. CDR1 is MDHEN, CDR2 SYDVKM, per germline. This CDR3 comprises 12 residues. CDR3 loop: CASLSGSYEQYF. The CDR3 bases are TGTGCCAGCTTAAGCGGGTCCTACGAGCAGTACTTC.

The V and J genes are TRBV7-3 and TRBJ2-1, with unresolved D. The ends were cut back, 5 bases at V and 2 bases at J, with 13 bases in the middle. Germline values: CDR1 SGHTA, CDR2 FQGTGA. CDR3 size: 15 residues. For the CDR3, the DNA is TGTGCCAGCAGCCCCCCCGGCGGTACCTACAATGAGCAGTTCTTC. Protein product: CASSPPGGTYNEQFF.

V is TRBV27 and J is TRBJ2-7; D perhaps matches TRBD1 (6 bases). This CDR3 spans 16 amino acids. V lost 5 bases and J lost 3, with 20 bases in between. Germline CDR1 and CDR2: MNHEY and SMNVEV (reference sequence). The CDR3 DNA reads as TGTGCCAGCAGTAGGGGGTACAGGGAGATAAACTACGAGCAGTACTTC. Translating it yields CASSRGYREINYEQYF.

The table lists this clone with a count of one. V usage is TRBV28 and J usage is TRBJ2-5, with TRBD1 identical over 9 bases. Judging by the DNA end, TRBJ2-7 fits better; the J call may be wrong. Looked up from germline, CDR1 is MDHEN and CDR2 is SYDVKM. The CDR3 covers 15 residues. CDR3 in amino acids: CASSSSGTGFYEQYF. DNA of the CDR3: TGTGCCAGCAGTTCTTCCGGGACAGGGTTCTACGAGCAGTACTTC.

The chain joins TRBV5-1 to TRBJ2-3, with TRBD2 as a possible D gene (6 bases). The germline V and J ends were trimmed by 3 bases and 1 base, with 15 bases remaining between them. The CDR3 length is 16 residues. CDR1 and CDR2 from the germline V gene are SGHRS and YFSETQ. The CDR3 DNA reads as TGCGCCAGCAGCTCGGGGACTTCTCTAGGCACAGATACGCAGTATTTT. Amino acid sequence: CASSSGTSLGTDTQYF.

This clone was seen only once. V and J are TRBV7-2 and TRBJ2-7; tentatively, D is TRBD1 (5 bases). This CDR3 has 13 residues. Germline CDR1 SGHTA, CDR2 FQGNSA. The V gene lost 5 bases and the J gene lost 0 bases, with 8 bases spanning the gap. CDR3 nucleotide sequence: TGTGCCAGCAGCAGACAGAGCTCCTACGAGCAGTACTTC. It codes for CASSRQSSYEQYF. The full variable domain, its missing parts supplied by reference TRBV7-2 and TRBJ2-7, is GAGVSQSPSNKVTEKGKDVELRCDPISGHTALYWYRQSLGQGLEFLIYFQGNSAPDKSGLPSDRFSAERTGGSVSTLTIQRTQQEDSAVYLCASSRQSSYEQYFGPGTRLTVT.

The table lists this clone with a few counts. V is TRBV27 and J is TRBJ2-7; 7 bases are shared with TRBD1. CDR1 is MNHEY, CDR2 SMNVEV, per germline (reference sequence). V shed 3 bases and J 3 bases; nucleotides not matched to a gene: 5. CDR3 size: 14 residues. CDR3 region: CASSLSGGSYEQYF. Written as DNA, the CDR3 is TGTGCCAGCAGTTTGTCAGGGGGTAGCTACGAGCAGTACTTC.

The CDR3 reads CASSEFAGSDSYTF. The CDR3 bases are TGTGCCAGCAGTGAATTCGCGGGGAGCGATAGCTACACCTTC. The chain links TRBV25-1 to TRBJ1-2; D call uncertain. This CDR3 contains 14 residues. Germline CDR1 reads MGHDK; CDR2 reads SYGVNS. V dropped 1 base and J dropped 9 bases, with 15 bases sitting between them.

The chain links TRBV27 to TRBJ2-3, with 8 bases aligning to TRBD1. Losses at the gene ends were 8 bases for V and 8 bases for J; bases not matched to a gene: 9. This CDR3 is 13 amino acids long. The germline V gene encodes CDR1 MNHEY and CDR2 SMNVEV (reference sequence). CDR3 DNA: TGTGCCAGCCAGGGCAGGGGGCTAGGTACGCAGTATTTT. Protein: CASQGRGLGTQYF.

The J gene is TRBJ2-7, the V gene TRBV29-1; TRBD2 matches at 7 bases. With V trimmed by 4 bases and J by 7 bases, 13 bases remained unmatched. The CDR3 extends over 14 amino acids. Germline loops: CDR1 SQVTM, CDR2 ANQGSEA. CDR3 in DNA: TGCAGCGTTGTAGTTGGCGGGAGAGCGGAAGAGCAGTACTTC. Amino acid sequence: CSVVVGGRAEEQYF.

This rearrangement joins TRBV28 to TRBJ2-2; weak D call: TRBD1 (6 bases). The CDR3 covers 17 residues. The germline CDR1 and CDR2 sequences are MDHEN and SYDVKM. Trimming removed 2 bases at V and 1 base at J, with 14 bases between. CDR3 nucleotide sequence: TGTGCCAGCAGTTTAGGCCCCGAGGGGGTGAACACCGGGGAGCTGTTTTTT. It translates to CASSLGPEGVNTGELFF.

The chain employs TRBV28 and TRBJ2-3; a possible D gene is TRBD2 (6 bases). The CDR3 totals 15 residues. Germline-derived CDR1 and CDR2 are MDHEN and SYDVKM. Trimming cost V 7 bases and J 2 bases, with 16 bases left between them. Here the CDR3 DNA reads TGTGCCAGCACCGCTGGGAGGCGCACCACAGATACGCAGTATTTT. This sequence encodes CASTAGRRTTDTQYF.

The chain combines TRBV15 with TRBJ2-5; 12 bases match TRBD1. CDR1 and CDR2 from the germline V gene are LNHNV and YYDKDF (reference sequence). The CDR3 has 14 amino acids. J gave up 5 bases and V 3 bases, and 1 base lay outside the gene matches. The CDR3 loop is CATSRGQGAETQYF. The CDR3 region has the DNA TGTGCCACCAGCAGGGGACAGGGGGCGGAGACCCAGTACTTC.

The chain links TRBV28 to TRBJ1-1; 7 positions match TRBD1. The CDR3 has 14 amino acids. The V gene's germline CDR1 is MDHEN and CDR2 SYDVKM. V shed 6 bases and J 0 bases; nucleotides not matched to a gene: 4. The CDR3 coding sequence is TGTGCCAGCAGCTGGGACAGTTTGAACACTGAAGCTTTCTTT. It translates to CASSWDSLNTEAFF.

Here the CDR3 reads CASSFTPGLAGGASYNEQFF. CDR3 nucleotide sequence: TGCGCCAGCAGCTTCACCCCGGGACTAGCGGGAGGAGCGAGCTACAATGAGCAGTTCTTC. The chain couples TRBV5-1 to TRBJ2-1; 15 bases fit TRBD2. The length of the CDR3 is 20 residues. V was pared by 2 bases and J by 3 bases, with 12 bases of the junction left unmatched. Germline CDR1 is SGHRS and CDR2 is YFSETQ.

CDR3 nucleotides: TGTGCCAGCGAACCCGGCACAAGCAGTCCGGGGGAGCAGTTCTTC. Amino acid sequence: CASEPGTSSPGEQFF. The V and J genes are TRBV6-1 and TRBJ2-1, with D possibly matching TRBD2 (5 bases). The germline gives CDR1 MNHNS, CDR2 SASEGT. Between the trimmed V and J ends, which lost 8 bases and 10 bases, there was a span of 24 bases. This CDR3 contains 15 residues.

The CDR3 nucleotides are TGTGCCTGGAGTGTACCGGGCAGGGTTGAAGCTTTCTTT. As protein: CAWSVPGRVEAFF. This rearrangement joins TRBV30 to TRBJ1-1; possible D gene TRBD1, 5 bases. The germline gives CDR1 GTSNPN, CDR2 SVGIG (reference sequence). This CDR3 contains 13 residues. V was pared by 0 bases and J by 7 bases, with 12 bases between.

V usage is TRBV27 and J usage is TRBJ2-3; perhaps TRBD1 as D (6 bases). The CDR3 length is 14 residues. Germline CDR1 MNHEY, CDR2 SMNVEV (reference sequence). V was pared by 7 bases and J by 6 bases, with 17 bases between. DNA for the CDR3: TGTGCCAGCAAGAACAGGGATGATTTCGATACGCAGTATTTT. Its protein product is CASKNRDDFDTQYF.

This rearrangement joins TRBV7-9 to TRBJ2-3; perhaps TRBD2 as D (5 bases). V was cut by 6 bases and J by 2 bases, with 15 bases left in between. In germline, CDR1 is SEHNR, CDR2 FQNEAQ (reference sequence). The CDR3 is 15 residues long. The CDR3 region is CASRVLEGLTDTQYF. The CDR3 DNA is TGTGCCAGCAGGGTCCTAGAGGGCCTCACAGATACGCAGTATTTT.

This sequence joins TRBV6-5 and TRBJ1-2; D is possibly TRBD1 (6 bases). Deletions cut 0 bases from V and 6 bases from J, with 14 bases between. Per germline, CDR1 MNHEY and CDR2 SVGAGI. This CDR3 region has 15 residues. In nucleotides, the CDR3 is TGTGCCAGCAGTTACTCGCGTCGACAGGAGAATGGCTACACCTTC. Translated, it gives CASSYSRRQENGYTF.

The CDR3 is CASSRRVQETQYF. DNA of the CDR3: TGCGCCAGCAGCAGGCGGGTGCAAGAGACCCAGTACTTC. This sequence joins TRBV5-1 and TRBJ2-5, with D maybe TRBD2 (5 bases). V lost 4 bases to trimming and J lost 2 bases, with 9 bases between them. Germline V gene data show CDR1 as SGHRS and CDR2 as YFSETQ. The CDR3 is made up of 13 amino acids.

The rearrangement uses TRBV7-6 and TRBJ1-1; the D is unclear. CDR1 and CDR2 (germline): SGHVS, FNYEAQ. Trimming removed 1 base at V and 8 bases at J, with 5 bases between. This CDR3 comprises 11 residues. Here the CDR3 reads CASSLGGEAFF. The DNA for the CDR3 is TGTGCCAGCAGCTTAGGCGGAGAAGCTTTCTTT. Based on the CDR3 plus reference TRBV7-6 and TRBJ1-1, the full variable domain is GAGVSQSPRYKVTKRGQDVALRCDPISGHVSLYWYRQALGQGPEFLTYFNYEAQQDKSGLPNDRFSAERPEGSISTLTIQRTEQRDSAMYRCASSLGGEAFFGQGTRLTVV.